The rows below give T cell receptor beta chains drawn from one sample of a study of cytomegalovirus exposure and HLA in healthy donors. Some clones are missing from TCRdb's copy, which holds only in-frame ones; the method was immunoSEQ multiplex PCR. The data contain about 150,000 clones, more than 60% of them seen just once; the ten biggest clones take up around 1.5%. Input material: PBMCs. The receptors here all came from a woman in her twenties or thirties in good health and CMV-seropositive. Both conserved end residues are part of each CDR3. A D gene is named only where the DNA matches it firmly. A clone size is listed for some rows: how often the clone was seen (once, few, many), or a class if it is expanded.

cdr3_aa,cdr3_nt,d_call,j_call,clone_size,v_call
CASSTEQTETQYF,TGTGCCAGCAGCACAGAACAGACGGAGACCCAGTACTTC,NA,TRBJ2-5,NA,TRBV7-7
CASSQEPGGLYEQYF,TGTGCCAGCAGCCAAGAGCCAGGGGGCCTCTACGAGCAGTACTTC,TRBD1,TRBJ2-7,NA,TRBV14
CASSLMTSGSLWTDTQYF,TGTGCCAGCAGCTTAATGACTAGCGGGAGCCTATGGACAGATACGCAGTATTTT,TRBD2,TRBJ2-3,NA,TRBV11-1
CASSRTGYINQPQHF,TGTGCCAGTAGCAGAACAGGATACATCAATCAGCCCCAGCATTTT,NA,TRBJ1-5,NA,TRBV19
CASSVEPGSYEQYF,TGTGCCAGCAGCGTAGAACCGGGCTCCTACGAGCAGTACTTC,NA,TRBJ2-7,NA,TRBV9
CASSVLAGYNEQFF,TGTGCCAGCAGTGTCCTAGCGGGGTACAATGAGCAGTTCTTC,TRBD2,TRBJ2-1,NA,TRBV2
CASSLGHAGDTEAFF,TGCGCCAGCAGCTTGGGCCACGCAGGGGACACTGAAGCTTTCTTT,NA,TRBJ1-1,NA,TRBV5-1
CASSGQGNEQYF,TGCGCCAGCAGCGGCCAGGGGAACGAGCAGTACTTC,NA,TRBJ2-7,NA,TRBV5-1
CASSLGLAGPNEQFF,TGTGCCAGCAGCCTGGGACTAGCGGGACCTAATGAGCAGTTCTTC,TRBD2,TRBJ2-1,NA,TRBV5-4
CTSSQAGRDTEAFF,TGCACCAGCAGCCAGGCGGGGAGGGACACTGAAGCTTTCTTT,NA,TRBJ1-1,few,TRBV1
CASSLAATSGRAFVTDTQYF,TGCGCCAGCAGCTTGGCCGCGACTAGCGGGAGGGCCTTTGTGACAGATACGCAGTATTTT,TRBD2,TRBJ2-3,NA,TRBV5-1
CASSPRGVGQNEKLFF,TGTGCCAGCAGTCCCAGGGGGGTGGGACAGAATGAAAAACTGTTTTTT,TRBD1,TRBJ1-4,NA,TRBV7-8
CASSYSRGPLHF,TGTGCCAGCAGTTACTCTCGGGGACCCCTCCACTTT,NA,TRBJ1-6,NA,TRBV6-5
CASSSRDRFSYEQYF,TGTGCCAGCAGTTCCCGGGACAGGTTTTCCTACGAGCAGTACTTC,TRBD1,TRBJ2-7,NA,TRBV28
CASSQEGQVQETQYF,TGCGCCAGCAGCCAAGAAGGACAGGTACAAGAGACCCAGTACTTC,TRBD1,TRBJ2-5,NA,TRBV4-3
CASIIRTGGTEAFF,TGTGCCAGCATTATTCGGACAGGGGGCACTGAAGCTTTCTTT,TRBD1,TRBJ1-1,NA,TRBV27
CASSLGQGSYEQYF,TGTGCCAGCAGCTTGGGACAGGGATCCTACGAGCAGTACTTC,TRBD1,TRBJ2-7,NA,TRBV5-6
CASSAGVTSGSTLTGELFF,TGTGCCAGCAGCGCAGGGGTGACTAGCGGGAGCACTCTCACCGGGGAGCTGTTTTTT,TRBD2,TRBJ2-2,NA,TRBV9
CASSLDSGGRWETQYF,TGCGCCAGCAGCTTGGATTCGGGGGGAAGGTGGGAGACCCAGTACTTC,TRBD2,TRBJ2-5,NA,TRBV5-1
CATSRDRGYEQYF,TGTGCCACCAGCAGAGATAGGGGCTACGAGCAGTACTTC,NA,TRBJ2-7,NA,TRBV15
CASSLTGGGDKNIQYF,TGTGCCAGCAGCTTAACAGGGGGCGGTGACAAAAACATTCAGTACTTC,TRBD1,TRBJ2-4,NA,TRBV7-6